Listed here are 23 T cell receptor beta chains from one sample, sequenced in a study of blood T cell repertoires in COVID-19. TCRdb's table, derived via immunoSEQ multiplex PCR, lists solely in-frame clones and lacks some. This table has around 81,000 clones, 88% appearing once. Specimen: peripheral blood. These receptors were collected from a woman of 80 years or more with acute or convalescent COVID-19.

V is TRBV6-5 and J is TRBJ1-1; tentative D call: TRBD1 (5 bases). The CDR3 consists of 11 residues. Germline V lookup: CDR1 MNHEY, CDR2 SVGAGI. The CDR3 DNA is TGTGCGACGACAGTGAACACTGAAGCTTTCTTT. Translated: CATTVNTEAFF.

The V gene is TRBV19, the J gene TRBJ1-5; D is ambiguous. V was clipped by 1 base and J by 2 bases, with 9 bases between them. Germline V gene sequence: CDR1 LNHDA, CDR2 SQIVND (reference sequence). This CDR3 has 15 residues. In DNA form, the CDR3 reads TGTGCCAGTAGTATAGTATCGAGCGGCAATCAGCCCCAGCATTTT. This translates into CASSIVSSGNQPQHF.

This rearrangement joins TRBV6-5 to TRBJ1-5; 8 positions agree with TRBD1. In germline, CDR1 is MNHEY, CDR2 SVGAGI. The trim removed 6 bases at V and 5 bases at J, leaving 6 bases unmatched. The CDR3 covers 14 residues. DNA of the CDR3: TGTGCCAGCAGCTCTGGACAGGGTTATCAGCCCCAGCATTTT. Protein sequence: CASSSGQGYQPQHF.

The chain links TRBV7-2 to TRBJ2-2; D is undetermined. CDR3 size: 15 residues. CDR1 is SGHTA, CDR2 FQGNSA, per germline. V was cut by 0 bases and J by 2 bases, with 7 bases left in between. The chain's CDR3 is CASSLATRNTGELFF. The CDR3 DNA sequence: TGTGCCAGCAGCTTAGCCACACGAAACACCGGGGAGCTGTTTTTT.

The chain employs TRBV9 and TRBJ1-2; possibly TRBD1 for D (5 bases). The germline V gene has CDR1 SGDLS and CDR2 YYNGEE. V lost 1 base and J 6 bases, leaving 13 bases between the germline ends. This CDR3 region has 14 residues. CDR3 sequence reads: CASSVHGARDGYTF. CDR3 nucleotide sequence: TGTGCCAGCAGCGTACATGGGGCCCGGGATGGCTACACCTTC.

The chain employs TRBV9 and TRBJ2-2, with 8 bases that match TRBD2. J gave up 4 bases and V 0 bases, and 5 bases lay outside the gene matches. The CDR3 is 16 amino acids. Germline CDR1 SGDLS, CDR2 YYNGEE. The CDR3 protein is CASSVGVSGSTGELFF. The CDR3 DNA follows: TGTGCCAGCAGCGTAGGTGTCAGCGGGAGCACCGGGGAGCTGTTTTTT.

The CDR3 nucleotides are TGTGCCAGCAGTTATCCGACTAGCGGGAAGGATGAGCAGTTCTTC. Translation gives CASSYPTSGKDEQFF. The chain has TRBV6-5 and TRBJ2-1, with TRBD2 identical over 11 bases. V lost 3 bases to trimming and J lost 8 bases; unmatched junction nucleotides: 6. The V gene's germline CDR1 is MNHEY and CDR2 SVGAGI. CDR3 length: 15 residues.

V and J are TRBV6-5 and TRBJ2-1; 10 bases are shared with TRBD1. Germline V CDR1 and CDR2: MNHEY, SVGAGI. The CDR3 runs 16 residues. With V trimmed by 0 bases and J by 4 bases, 3 bases remained unmatched. The chain's CDR3 is CASSYSAGQGYNEQFF. In DNA, the CDR3 is TGTGCCAGCAGTTACTCCGCGGGACAGGGGTACAATGAGCAGTTCTTC.

The V call is TRBV5-1, the J call TRBJ2-1; 12 bases match TRBD2. Germline CDR1 reads SGHRS; CDR2 reads YFSETQ. After removal of 3 bases from V and 2 bases from J, the junction contained 9 bases not matched to a gene. The CDR3 runs 18 residues. In DNA form, the CDR3 reads TGCGCCAGCAGCTCTTTCGCTAGCGGGGGGGCAACCTACAATGAGCAGTTCTTC. Amino acids: CASSSFASGGATYNEQFF.

Written as DNA, the CDR3 is TGTGCCAGCAGCCACGGGCTAGCGGGCCCCACCCAAGAGACCCAGTACTTC. This sequence encodes CASSHGLAGPTQETQYF. The chain employs TRBV14 and TRBJ2-5; 8 bases fit TRBD2. CDR1 and CDR2 from the germline V gene are SGHDN and FVKESK. With 3 bases clipped from V and 1 base from J, the junction kept 10 bases outside the gene matches. The length of the CDR3 is 17 residues.

This chain uses TRBV19 with TRBJ1-1, with TRBD1 matching over 8 bases. CDR1 LNHDA and CDR2 SQIVND come from the germline V gene (reference sequence). The V gene end was trimmed by 6 bases and the J gene end by 4 bases; junction bases not matched to a gene: 4. This CDR3 comprises 13 residues. The CDR3 DNA reads as TGTGCCAGTAGCCTCAGGGGGCCCACTGAAGCTTTCTTT. Its protein is CASSLRGPTEAFF. The full variable domain, completed using reference TRBV19 and TRBJ1-1, is DGGITQSPKYLFRKEGQNVTLSCEQNLNHDAMYWYRQDPGQGLRLIYYSQIVNDFQKGDIAEGYSVSREKKESFPLTVTSAQKNPTAFYLCASSLRGPTEAFFGQGTRLTVV.

The genes are TRBV19 and TRBJ2-2; no clear D. V was pared by 4 bases and J by 2 bases, with 11 bases between. There are 15 residues in the CDR3. Germline V gene sequence: CDR1 LNHDA, CDR2 SQIVND (reference sequence). CDR3 in DNA: TGTGCCAGTAGTAAACGAGGATCTAACACCGGGGAGCTGTTTTTT. This codes for CASSKRGSNTGELFF.

This clone appeared a few times. CDR3 nucleotide sequence: TGTGCCAGCAGCTTGGTGGTGGGGGGGAACTACAATGAGCAGTTCTTC. This codes for CASSLVVGGNYNEQFF. The genes are TRBV5-8 and TRBJ2-1; TRBD2 matches 7 bases. The V gene's germline CDR1 is SGHTS and CDR2 YDEGEE. The CDR3 contains 16 residues. V dropped 0 bases and J dropped 3; count of bases not matched to a gene: 6.

The rearrangement links TRBV27 to TRBJ2-3; no clear D. The CDR3 has 15 residues. Trimming took 5 bases from V and 5 from J, leaving 17 bases between them. Germline CDR1 is MNHEY and CDR2 is SMNVEV (reference sequence). The CDR3 reads CASSPHSVPIDTQYF. The CDR3 coding sequence is TGTGCCAGCAGTCCCCACTCCGTCCCCATAGATACGCAGTATTTT.

This sequence joins TRBV7-8 and TRBJ2-7; the D is unclear. Germline CDR1 is SGHVS and CDR2 is FQNEAQ. The V gene lost 2 bases and the J gene lost 0 bases, with 8 bases spanning the gap. This CDR3 region has 14 residues. The CDR3 nucleotides are TGTGCCAGCAGCTTAATCCGGAGCTCCTACGAGCAGTACTTC. Protein: CASSLIRSSYEQYF. The whole variable domain, filled in from reference TRBV7-8 and TRBJ2-7, reads GAGVSQSPRYKVAKRGQDVALRCDPISGHVSLFWYQQALGQGPEFLTYFQNEAQLDKSGLPSDRFFAERPEGSVSTLKIQRTQQEDSAVYLCASSLIRSSYEQYFGPGTRLTVT.

This sequence joins TRBV9 and TRBJ2-2; a weak D match, TRBD2 (5 bases). The V gene lost 0 bases and the J gene lost 5 bases, with 11 bases spanning the gap. CDR1 and CDR2 (germline): SGDLS, YYNGEE. The CDR3 runs 15 residues. As DNA, the CDR3 is TGTGCCAGCAGCGTAGGACTACGAACGACCGGGGAGCTGTTTTTT. It is translated as CASSVGLRTTGELFF.

CDR3 amino acids: CASTTGTKNTEAFF. CDR3 nucleotide sequence: TGCGCCAGCACAACCGGGACAAAGAACACTGAAGCTTTCTTT. The rearrangement joins TRBV5-1 to TRBJ1-1; D is possibly TRBD1 (6 bases). Germline V gives CDR1 SGHRS, CDR2 YFSETQ. The CDR3 is 14 amino acids. The V and J ends lost 6 bases and 1 base respectively, with 13 bases between them. Complete variable domain (other parts from reference TRBV5-1 and TRBJ1-1): KAGVTQTPRYLIKTRGQQVTLSCSPISGHRSVSWYQQTPGQGLQFLFEYFSETQRNKGNFPGRFSGRQFSNSRSEMNVSTLELGDSALYLCASTTGTKNTEAFFGQGTRLTVV.

The V gene is TRBV27, the J gene TRBJ1-2; D uncertain. Germline CDR1 MNHEY, CDR2 SMNVEV (reference sequence). Trimming removed 5 bases from V and 2 bases from J, with 15 bases in between. The CDR3 sequence is 15 residues long. This CDR3 reads CASSRDDTANYGYTF. CDR3 nucleotides: TGTGCCAGCAGTCGAGACGACACGGCCAACTATGGCTACACCTTC.

The rearrangement links TRBV9 to TRBJ2-7; 14 bases fit TRBD2. There are 15 residues in the CDR3. Per germline, CDR1 SGDLS and CDR2 YYNGEE. V shed 4 bases and J 5 bases; nucleotides not matched to a gene: 5. The DNA for the CDR3 is TGTGCCAGCAGCCCCAGGGGACTAGCGGGAGACGAGCAGTACTTC. Its translation is CASSPRGLAGDEQYF.

Here the CDR3 DNA reads TGTGCCAGCAGCCCAGGAAACTCCTACAATGAGCAGTTCTTC. It translates to CASSPGNSYNEQFF. This rearrangement joins TRBV3-1 (or the pseudogene TRBV3-2) to TRBJ2-1, with D hard to call. Germline CDR1 LGHDT, CDR2 YNNKEL (reference sequence). With 4 bases removed from V and 0 bases from J, the gap between germline ends came to 7 bases. CDR3 length: 14 residues.

The CDR3 here is CASSLADRGSQVTEAFF. The CDR3 nucleotides are TGCGCCAGCAGCTTGGCGGACAGGGGGAGTCAGGTCACTGAAGCTTTCTTT. The V and J genes are TRBV5-1 and TRBJ1-1, with 10 bases fitting TRBD1. This CDR3 contains 17 residues. V trimming: 0 bases; J trimming: 4 bases; junction bases outside the gene matches: 9. Germline CDR1 SGHRS, CDR2 YFSETQ.

The chain joins TRBV4-1 to TRBJ2-2, with 9 bases lining up with TRBD1. V was clipped by 4 bases and J by 5 bases; unmatched bases: 11. The germline gives CDR1 MGHRA, CDR2 YSYEKL. CDR3 length: 17 amino acids. This chain's CDR3 is CASSRGSGQGRTGELFF. The CDR3 coding sequence is TGCGCCAGCAGCCGAGGCTCGGGACAGGGAAGAACCGGGGAGCTGTTTTTT.

The chain is built from TRBV29-1 and TRBJ2-1; 8 bases align to TRBD2. J lost 3 bases, V lost 6 bases, and 4 bases had no gene match. Germline-derived CDR1 and CDR2 are SQVTM and ANQGSEA. The CDR3 is made up of 13 amino acids. CDR3 sequence: CSVTLAGYNEQFF. Here the CDR3 DNA reads TGCAGCGTGACCCTAGCGGGCTACAATGAGCAGTTCTTC.